One and the same sample provided the 2 T cell receptor beta chains below, sequenced in a study of blood T cell repertoires in COVID-19. The data were produced by immunoSEQ multiplex PCR, yet TCRdb's version contains in-frame clones alone and is incomplete. The profile shows some 150,000 clones, approximately 83% of them singletons. The sequencing input was peripheral blood. The receptors originated from a woman in her sixties with COVID-19, enrolled during active disease.

This clone was counted a few times. The chain joins TRBV5-1 to TRBJ2-7, with D perhaps matching TRBD2 (7 bases). Germline-derived CDR1 and CDR2 are SGHRS and YFSETQ. CDR3 length: 14 residues. Trimming removed 4 bases from V and 5 bases from J, with 16 bases in between. The CDR3 DNA sequence: TGCGCCAGCAGCACCGGGGGGCAGGAGGACGAGCAGTACTTC. Translating it yields CASSTGGQEDEQYF.

This clone was detected a few times. The CDR3 DNA reads as TGCAGTGCTAGTGAGACAGGGGGCTGGGCCTATGGCTACACCTTC. Translated, it gives CSASETGGWAYGYTF. The chain uses TRBV20-1 and TRBJ1-2, with 10 bases that match TRBD1. V lost 3 bases and J lost 4; bases outside the gene matches: 8. Germline loops: CDR1 DFQATT, CDR2 SNEGSKA (reference sequence). The CDR3 contains 15 residues.